Below, 26 T cell receptor beta chains from the same sample are listed, as sequenced in a study of blood T cell repertoires in COVID-19. Sequencing used immunoSEQ multiplex PCR; TCRdb keeps in-frame clones, though not all of them. The data hold tens of thousands of clones, with about 83% observed a single time. The sample taken for sequencing was peripheral blood. These receptors were collected from a man aged 65-85 years with acute or convalescent COVID-19.

This chain joins TRBV24-1 and TRBJ2-5; TRBD1 agrees at 7 bases. The CDR3 runs 15 residues. Trimming cost V 3 bases and J 2 bases; bases outside gene matches: 5. Germline CDR1 is KGHDR and CDR2 is SFDVKD. The CDR3 loop reads CATSDGAGGQETQYF. CDR3 nucleotide sequence: TGTGCCACCAGTGATGGGGCAGGGGGACAAGAGACCCAGTACTTC.

The rearrangement links TRBV7-2 to TRBJ2-3; 11 bases map to TRBD2. CDR1 and CDR2 (germline): SGHTA, FQGNSA. This CDR3 spans 16 amino acids. After removal of 4 bases from V and 4 bases from J, the junction contained 7 bases not matched to a gene. The CDR3 here is CASSSIAGGPPDTQYF. CDR3 in DNA: TGTGCCAGCAGCTCGATAGCGGGGGGGCCCCCAGATACGCAGTATTTT.

The CDR3 DNA sequence: TGTGCCATCAGTGAGAGCCAGGGCACCTACAATGAGCAGTTCTTC. Translating gives CAISESQGTYNEQFF. This chain links TRBV10-3 with TRBJ2-1, with D tentatively TRBD1 (5 bases). V gave up 2 bases and J gave up 2 bases, with 10 bases separating them. Germline V gene lookup returns CDR1 ENHRY and CDR2 SYGVKD. The CDR3 has 15 residues.

The chain has TRBV7-3 and TRBJ2-2, with no clear D. There are 13 residues in the CDR3. Germline V lookup: CDR1 SGHTA, CDR2 FQGTGA. Trimming shortened V by 2 bases and J by 7 bases, and 8 bases separated the two germline ends. The CDR3 region has the DNA TGTGCCAGCAGCTTAGGGCGCAGCGGGGAGCTGTTTTTT. Translated: CASSLGRSGELFF. Together with reference TRBV7-3 and TRBJ2-2, the CDR3 gives the full variable domain: GAGVSQTPSNKVTEKGKYVELRCDPISGHTALYWYRQSLGQGPEFLIYFQGTGAADDSGLPNDRFFAVRPEGSVSTLKIQRTERGDSAVYLCASSLGRSGELFFGEGSRLTVL.

This clone occurred many times. V is TRBV7-6 and J is TRBJ2-2, with 11 bases fitting TRBD1. CDR3 size: 17 residues. Per the germline V gene, CDR1 is SGHVS and CDR2 is FNYEAQ. J gave up 5 bases and V 5 bases, and 10 bases lay outside the gene matches. The CDR3 DNA reads as TGTGCCAGCAGCCCATGGACAGGGGGCGCGAGGACCGGGGAGCTGTTTTTT. Translated, it gives CASSPWTGGARTGELFF.

The chain recombines TRBV10-3 with TRBJ2-5, with a possible D match to TRBD2 (7 bases). V was pared by 0 bases and J by 1 base, with 12 bases between. The CDR3 runs 16 residues. Looked up from germline, CDR1 is ENHRY and CDR2 is SYGVKD. The CDR3 DNA reads TGTGCCATCAGTGAGTCCCGGGGGGCTACCCAAGAGACCCAGTACTTC. Its protein is CAISESRGATQETQYF.

V and J are TRBV2 and TRBJ1-6; TRBD1 agrees at 7 bases. The CDR3 length is 14 residues. Germline trimming cut 7 bases from V and 1 base from J; bases unmatched to any gene: 1. The germline gives CDR1 SNHLY, CDR2 FYNNEI. CDR3: CASKTGSYNSPLHF. As DNA, the CDR3 is TGTGCCAGCAAGACAGGGTCCTATAATTCACCCCTCCACTTT. The full variable domain, in which reference TRBV2 and TRBJ1-6 provide the parts outside the CDR3, is EPEVTQTPSHQVTQMGQEVILRCVPISNHLYFYWYRQILGQKVEFLVSFYNNEISEKSEIFDDQFSVERPDGSNFTLKIRSTKLEDSAMYFCASKTGSYNSPLHFGNGTRLTVT.

The gene calls are TRBV5-4 and TRBJ2-5; 13 bases line up with TRBD2. The CDR3 consists of 16 residues. Losses at the gene ends were 4 bases for V and 4 bases for J; bases not matched to a gene: 7. Germline V gene data show CDR1 as SGHNT and CDR2 as YYREEE (reference sequence). CDR3 amino acids: CASSPGLAGSRETQYF. The CDR3 DNA follows: TGTGCCAGCAGCCCGGGACTAGCGGGGTCTCGAGAGACCCAGTACTTC.

The chain uses TRBV7-2 and TRBJ1-2; 7 bases align to TRBD1. The junction had 13 bases not matched to a gene; V was cut back by 5 bases and J by 4 bases. Germline-derived CDR1 and CDR2 are SGHTA and FQGNSA. This CDR3 is 16 amino acids long. CDR3 residues: CASSPQVISGGYGYTF. DNA for the CDR3: TGTGCCAGCAGCCCTCAGGTCATTTCAGGGGGCTATGGCTACACCTTC.

The CDR3 nucleotides read TGTGCCAGCAGTGAGTCAGGTTCCTACGAGCAGTACTTC. Its protein product is CASSESGSYEQYF. The chain recombines TRBV6-1 with TRBJ2-7; D unclear. The CDR3 is 13 amino acids. V was trimmed by 3 bases and J by 1 base, leaving 7 bases between them. Germline V gene lookup returns CDR1 MNHNS and CDR2 SASEGT.

The chain employs TRBV28 and TRBJ1-3; D not certain. From germline, CDR1 is MDHEN and CDR2 SYDVKM. Trimming pared 5 bases from V and 0 bases from J, leaving 14 bases between. CDR3 length: 16 residues. DNA for the CDR3: TGTGCCAGCAGTGCCCCCCGGGGATACTCTGGAAACACCATATATTTT. Translation: CASSAPRGYSGNTIYF.

V usage is TRBV3-1 (or the pseudogene TRBV3-2) and J usage is TRBJ2-7, with TRBD2 as a possible D gene (6 bases). V lost 3 bases and J 6 bases, leaving 15 bases between the germline ends. Germline values: CDR1 LGHDT, CDR2 YNNKEL (reference sequence). The CDR3 covers 14 residues. CDR3 nucleotide sequence: TGTGCCAGCAGCCACGAAGGAGGGAGAGGCGAGCAGTACTTC. Protein sequence: CASSHEGGRGEQYF.

The V gene is TRBV6-6, the J gene TRBJ1-1; D remains unclear. Trimming took off 6 bases at V and 1 base at J, with 12 bases between the two ends. The CDR3 is 14 residues long. Germline CDR1 MNHNY, CDR2 SVGAGI (reference sequence). CDR3 in amino acids: CASSLSRANTEAFF. In DNA, the CDR3 is TGTGCCAGCAGCCTATCGCGGGCGAACACTGAAGCTTTCTTT.

The rearrangement links TRBV19 to TRBJ2-7; D is possibly TRBD2 (5 bases). Trimming took 5 bases from V and 3 from J, leaving 8 bases between them. The V gene's germline CDR1 is LNHDA and CDR2 SQIVND (reference sequence). The CDR3 contains 12 residues. CDR3 sequence: CASSHGNYEQYF. The CDR3 coding sequence is TGTGCCAGTAGTCACGGGAACTACGAGCAGTACTTC.

The chain links TRBV19 to TRBJ1-2; TRBD1 might be the D (6 bases). The V end lost 5 bases, the J end lost 4 bases, and 20 bases lay between the germline ends. CDR3 length equals 16 residues. In germline, CDR1 is LNHDA, CDR2 SQIVND (reference sequence). In DNA, the CDR3 is TGTGCCAGTAGTGCAAGGTTGGGAGACAGGATCTATGGCTACACCTTC. This gives the protein CASSARLGDRIYGYTF.

The rearrangement uses TRBV10-1 and TRBJ2-7; no definite D call. The V end lost 5 bases, the J end lost 2 bases, and 7 bases lay between the germline ends. The CDR3 spans 12 residues. Germline V gene sequence: CDR1 WNHNN, CDR2 SYGVQD (reference sequence). The CDR3 region has the DNA TGCGCCAGCAGTAGAGGAACCTACGAGCAGTACTTC. Amino acid sequence: CASSRGTYEQYF.

The chain recombines TRBV10-2 with TRBJ2-7, with 7 bases that match TRBD2. The germline V gene has CDR1 WSHSY and CDR2 SAAADI. CDR3 length: 15 amino acids. V shed 3 bases, J shed 4 bases, and the junction held 9 bases outside the gene matches. Written as DNA, the CDR3 is TGCGCCAGCAGTGAAAGCGGGAACCCTCATTACGAGCAGTACTTC. It is translated as CASSESGNPHYEQYF.

The V call is TRBV28, the J call TRBJ1-5, with no clear D. The CDR3 consists of 13 residues. Germline V CDR1 and CDR2: MDHEN, SYDVKM. With 3 bases removed from V and 5 bases from J, the gap between germline ends came to 8 bases. DNA of the CDR3: TGTGCCAGCAGTTTGATGGGCTATCAGCCCCAGCATTTT. Residues: CASSLMGYQPQHF.

V usage is TRBV15 and J usage is TRBJ2-5; no clear D. CDR1 is LNHNV, CDR2 YYDKDF, per germline (reference sequence). This CDR3 is built from 16 residues. V gave up 4 bases and J gave up 2 bases, with 17 bases separating them. CDR3 region: CATSNALSTKQETQYF. In DNA form, the CDR3 reads TGTGCCACCAGCAACGCGCTATCCACGAAACAAGAGACCCAGTACTTC.

This chain links TRBV13 with TRBJ1-6, with D perhaps TRBD1 (6 bases). V was trimmed by 5 bases and J by 11 bases, leaving 13 bases between them. Germline V gene data show CDR1 as PRHDT and CDR2 as FYEKMQ (reference sequence). The CDR3 totals 13 residues. Written as DNA, the CDR3 is TGTGCCAGCAGCCTACGGACAGTTCCACCCCTCCACTTT. Translated: CASSLRTVPPLHF.

The chain couples TRBV5-4 to TRBJ1-1; 9 bases map to TRBD1. From germline, CDR1 is SGHNT and CDR2 YYREEE (reference sequence). Trimming took 4 bases from V and 7 from J; bases not matched to a gene: 14. The CDR3 is 16 residues long. CDR3 in amino acids: CASSNRQGGAPVEAFF. The CDR3 DNA reads as TGTGCCAGCAGCAACCGACAGGGGGGGGCCCCTGTTGAAGCTTTCTTT.

This clone showed up just a few times. The gene calls are TRBV18 and TRBJ1-1; D gene ambiguous. Trimming removed 4 bases at V and 4 bases at J, with 13 bases between. This CDR3 has 14 amino acids. Germline V gene data show CDR1 as KGHSH and CDR2 as LQKENI. The CDR3 sequence: CASSQGAQITEAFF. The CDR3 DNA is TGTGCCAGCTCACAAGGAGCACAAATCACTGAAGCTTTCTTT.

The CDR3 nucleotides read TGCAGCGTTGAAGGGGAGGGCTCACAAGAGACCCAGTACTTC. This translates into CSVEGEGSQETQYF. The V call is TRBV29-1, the J call TRBJ2-5, with TRBD2 matching over 7 bases. This CDR3 has 14 residues. J lost 2 bases, V lost 1 base, and 4 bases had no gene match. CDR1 and CDR2 from the germline V gene are SQVTM and ANQGSEA. The complete variable domain, with remaining parts taken from reference TRBV29-1 and TRBJ2-5, reads SAVISQKPSRDICQRGTSLTIQCQVDSQVTMMFWYRQQPGQSLTLIATANQGSEATYESGFVIDKFPISRPNLTFSTLTVSNMSPEDSSIYLCSVEGEGSQETQYFGPGTRLLVL.

V gene TRBV6-1 combines with J gene TRBJ2-3, with D possibly being TRBD1 (5 bases). Germline loops: CDR1 MNHNS, CDR2 SASEGT. Trimming pared 4 bases from V and 1 base from J, leaving 9 bases between. The CDR3 runs to 14 residues. The CDR3 DNA follows: TGTGCCAGCAGTGCCCCACAGGGCACAGATACGCAGTATTTT. Translated: CASSAPQGTDTQYF.

V is TRBV18 and J is TRBJ2-7, with D perhaps TRBD2 (5 bases). The V and J ends lost 3 bases and 5 bases respectively, with 17 bases between them. The CDR3 loop spans 15 amino acids. CDR1 is KGHSH and CDR2 is LQKENI in the germline V gene. CDR3 coding DNA: TGTGCCAGCTCACCGGGAGTTGACGTCCCCCACGAGCAGTACTTC. It codes for CASSPGVDVPHEQYF.

This chain connects TRBV5-1 to TRBJ2-2; D gene ambiguous. V was cut by 2 bases and J by 2 bases, with 7 bases left in between. The CDR3 runs to 14 residues. The germline V gene has CDR1 SGHRS and CDR2 YFSETQ. The DNA for the CDR3 is TGCGCCAGCAGCTTCCTAGACAACACCGGGGAGCTGTTTTTT. This encodes CASSFLDNTGELFF.